This TCR beta chain came from a study of monozygotic twins with inflammatory bowel disease (dated by TCRdb to about 2019). As for the study more broadly: The complete study included around 30 monozygotic twin pairs: 19 IBD-discordant Danish pairs and nine German pairs, of which four were IBD-concordant and five were IBD-discordant. Within discordant pairs, disease-associated traits were sought mainly by comparing IBD patients with their genetically identical healthy co-twins. Each individual had, on average, about 151 000 unique TCRalpha sequences and 181 000 unique TCRbeta sequences available for analysis.

An approximately 2.3 ml peripheral blood sample was drawn into PAXgene tubes per donor and stored at -80°C. Without any T cell sorting, total RNA was extracted from whole blood using the PAXgene blood miRNA kit on an automated QIAcube. Peripheral blood from monozygotic twin pairs who were concordant or discordant for inflammatory bowel disease underwent deep TCRalpha and TCRbeta repertoire profiling using unique molecular barcoding. For every twin pair, smoking habits were documented, and each individual was categorised as a current, former or never smoker. CDR1 MGHRA and CDR2 YSYEKL were looked up in the germline V gene. Taken from cysteine to phenylalanine, the CDR3 has 16 residues. No DNA has been recorded. The method behind the library was 5' RACE. Preparation of each TCR library used roughly 3,300 ng of total RNA. For each sample, cDNA synthesis with SMARTScribe reverse transcriptase was split into eight separate reactions. Unique molecular identifiers containing a 6-nucleotide sample barcode were introduced through template switching during cDNA synthesis. TCRalpha and TCRbeta cDNA was amplified by two nested PCRs of approximately 17 and 9 cycles, with bead purification after each PCR. Before amplification, the cDNA was treated with uracil DNA-glycosylase and purified using the QIAquick PCR purification kit. In the second PCR, Illumina TruSeq-compatible adapters and sample-specific barcodes were added. TapeStation and Qubit were used to check library quality and concentration, and roughly 4.8 ng of each library went into the pool. Sequencing of the pooled libraries was done on an Illumina HiSeq2500 single-index Rapid Run using custom sequencing primers and 2 x 100 bp reads. As for the original processing: PCR and sequencing errors were corrected by UMI-based consensus assembly using MiGEC version 1.2.6. MiXCR version 2.1.1 was used for V(D)J alignment, clonotype assembly and CDR3 extraction. Normalisation of gene usage, clonotype sharing and MAIT/NKT TCR abundance was achieved by analysing the top 1000, 10 000 and 20 000 clonotypes per sample. After downsampling to 27 000 UMIs, diversity was calculated as the inverse Simpson index using the vegan R package. Paired Mann-Whitney U tests were applied to discordant twin pairs, with Benjamini-Hochberg correction for multiple testing. Reprocessed by TCRdb, the reads give a single entry per CDR3 protein sequence, without DNA. Clone size and V and J calls follow TCRdb, not the original study. The sample's clone listing holds approximately 330,000 distinct CDR3 sequences. The top ten hold roughly 2% of the sample.

As to this clonotype: Its antigen is currently not known.

The full study reports these points: No single strong signal or clonotype linked to IBD turned up in the results, so the idea that one exists was not supported. The analysis was unable to tell apart different T cell subtypes. Measured by the inverse Simpson index, TCRbeta repertoire diversity was lower in IBD patients than in their healthy co-twins. Fewer clonotypes were shared with other individuals by IBD patients than by healthy twins, most markedly in patients showing signs of disease activity. Repertoire similarity did not differ between concordant and discordant twins, possibly due to limited statistical power. Differing immunosuppressive treatments among patients may have added background noise and inter-individual variability to the repertoires.

This receptor was obtained from a human donor with ulcerative colitis or Crohn's disease, or a healthy co-twin of an affected twin (not recorded which). The sample comprised blood. This sequence uses TRBV4-1 and TRBJ1-6; lacking DNA, the TRBD1 call made by TCRdb goes unchecked. CDR3 protein: CASSQDQRGGNSPLHF.